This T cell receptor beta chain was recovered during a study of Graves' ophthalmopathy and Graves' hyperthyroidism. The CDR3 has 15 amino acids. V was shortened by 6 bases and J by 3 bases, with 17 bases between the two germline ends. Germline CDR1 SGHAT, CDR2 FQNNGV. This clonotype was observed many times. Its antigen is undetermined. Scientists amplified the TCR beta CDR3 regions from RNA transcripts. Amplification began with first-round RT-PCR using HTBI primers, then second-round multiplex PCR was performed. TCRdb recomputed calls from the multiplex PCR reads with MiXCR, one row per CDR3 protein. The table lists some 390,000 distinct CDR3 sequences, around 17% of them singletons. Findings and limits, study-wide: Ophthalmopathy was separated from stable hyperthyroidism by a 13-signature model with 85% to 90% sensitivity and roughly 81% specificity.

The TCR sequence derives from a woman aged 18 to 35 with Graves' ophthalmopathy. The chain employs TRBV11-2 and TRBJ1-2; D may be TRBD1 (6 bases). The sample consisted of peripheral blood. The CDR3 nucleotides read TGTGCCAGCAGGGGGGACTTGGACAGCTACTATGGCTACACCTTC. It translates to CASRGDLDSYYGYTF. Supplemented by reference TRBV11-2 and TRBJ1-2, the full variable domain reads EAGVAQSPRYKIIEKRQSVAFWCNPISGHATLYWYQQILGQGPKLLIQFQNNGVVDDSQLPKDRFSAERLKGVDSTLKIQPAKLEDSAVYLCASRGDLDSYYGYTFGSGTRLTVV.